A selection of T cell receptor beta chains follows, all from one sample in a study of neurological immune-mediated disorders. TCRdb reanalysed the 5' RACE reads using MiXCR and keeps one entry per CDR3 protein. This sample yields under 75,000 distinct CDR3 sequences, of which about 3% are seen a single time; 4.5% to 6.5% belongs to the top ten. Sequencing used PBMCs. These receptors were obtained from a woman in her forties or fifties with multiple sclerosis. Both conserved end residues are part of each CDR3. D genes are given only for firm matches. Rows give clone size only sometimes, using once, few, many, or a class for an expanded clone.

V	size	D	J	CDR3	DNA
TRBV9	many	.	TRBJ2-3	CASSDPRTTPGTQYF	TGTGCCAGCAGCGACCCGAGGACCACCCCGGGGACGCAGTATTTT
TRBV7-3	many	TRBD1	TRBJ2-2	CASSLDRASTGELFF	TGTGCCAGCAGCTTGGACAGGGCGAGCACCGGGGAGCTGTTTTTT
TRBV5-1	many	TRBD2	TRBJ2-3	CASSQTLAVTDTQYF	TGCGCCAGCAGCCAAACGCTAGCGGTTACAGATACGCAGTATTTT
TRBV14	many	.	TRBJ1-2	CASSQDIRDTNGYTF	TGTGCCAGCAGCCAAGATATACGGGACACGAATGGCTACACCTTC
TRBV10-3	few	TRBD1	TRBJ1-6	CAISVRQGTDSTLNF	TGTGCCATCAGTGTACGACAGGGTACGGATTCAACCCTCAACTTT
TRBV20-1	.	TRBD1	TRBJ1-5	CSAWDRSNQPQHF	TGCAGTGCTTGGGACAGGAGTAATCAGCCCCAGCATTTT
TRBV6-1	many	.	TRBJ2-2	CASSDRQEHQNTGELFF	TGTGCCAGCAGTGACAGACAGGAACACCAGAACACCGGGGAGCTGTTTTTT
TRBV19	few	.	TRBJ1-2	CASTVRFLDYGYTF	TGTGCCAGTACGGTCAGGTTTTTGGACTATGGCTACACCTTC
TRBV11-3	many	TRBD1	TRBJ2-7	CASSVPGQYYEQYF	TGTGCCAGCAGCGTGCCGGGACAGTACTACGAGCAGTACTTC
TRBV20-1	many	.	TRBJ1-6	CSARAASWGERSSYNSPLHF	TGCAGTGCTAGGGCCGCGAGTTGGGGCGAAAGGAGCTCCTATAATTCACCCCTCCACTTT
TRBV12-3/TRBV12-4	many	.	TRBJ2-3	CASRYAGSTDTQYF	TGTGCCAGCCGTTACGCGGGGAGCACAGATACGCAGTATTTT
TRBV7-9	many	.	TRBJ1-1	CASSSRRGTEAFF	TGTGCCAGCAGCTCCCGCAGAGGCACTGAAGCTTTCTTT
TRBV7-9	many	.	TRBJ2-5	CASSLGQTAGPQETQYF	TGTGCCAGCAGCTTAGGGCAAACAGCGGGCCCCCAAGAGACCCAGTACTTC
TRBV20-1	many	.	TRBJ2-2	CSARALLRTETGELFF	TGCAGTGCTAGAGCTCTCTTAAGGACAGAGACCGGGGAGCTGTTTTTT
TRBV5-1	many	.	TRBJ2-5	CASSYLGAQETQYF	TGCGCCAGCAGCTATCTAGGGGCCCAAGAGACCCAGTACTTC
TRBV6-5	many	.	TRBJ1-6	CASSYSGQGTSSYNSPLHF	TGTGCCAGCAGTTACTCGGGGCAGGGGACCAGCTCCTATAATTCACCCCTCCACTTT
TRBV3-1	many	TRBD1	TRBJ1-4	CASSQDGTGGEKLFF	TGTGCCAGCAGCCAAGATGGGACAGGGGGCGAAAAACTGTTTTTT
TRBV5-1	many	.	TRBJ2-1	CASRDTRREQFF	TGCGCCAGCAGGGACACTAGACGTGAGCAGTTCTTC
TRBV7-6	many	TRBD1	TRBJ2-6	CASSLRTGVTGANVLTF	TGTGCCAGCAGCTTACGGACAGGGGTAACTGGGGCCAACGTCCTGACTTTC
TRBV27	many	TRBD1	TRBJ1-4	CASSLTGTGASGAYNEKLFF	TGTGCCAGCAGTTTAACCGGGACAGGTGCCTCCGGGGCTTATAATGAAAAACTGTTTTTT
TRBV18	many	.	TRBJ1-2	CASSPLVLTQGYTF	TGTGCCAGCTCACCACTGGTCCTCACTCAGGGCTACACCTTC
TRBV12-3/TRBV12-4	many	.	TRBJ2-5	CASSWTRLGLGGETQYF	TGTGCCAGCAGTTGGACTAGACTAGGCTTAGGGGGTGAGACCCAGTACTTC
TRBV29-1	many	TRBD1	TRBJ1-1	CSVSQGGSLTEAFF	TGCAGCGTTTCCCAGGGGGGCAGCCTAACTGAAGCTTTCTTT
TRBV6-5	many	.	TRBJ2-3	CASSPRKGRRPDTQYF	TGTGCCAGCAGTCCGAGAAAAGGGAGGCGGCCAGATACGCAGTATTTT
TRBV12-3/TRBV12-4	many	TRBD1	TRBJ2-2	CASKGTGESGELFF	TGTGCCTCTAAGGGGACAGGGGAATCCGGGGAGCTGTTTTTT
TRBV27	many	TRBD2	TRBJ2-1	CASSLNGGGPNEQFF	TGTGCCAGCAGTTTAAACGGGGGGGGGCCCAATGAGCAGTTCTTC
TRBV5-1	.	.	TRBJ2-5	CASSSGGRETQYF	TGCGCCAGCAGCTCGGGGGGCCGGGAGACCCAGTACTTC
TRBV19	many	.	TRBJ1-2	CASSPGGSGYTF	TGTGCCAGTAGTCCGGGGGGGTCCGGCTACACCTTC
TRBV27	many	TRBD1	TRBJ1-5	CATRTGGNGNQPQHF	TGTGCCACCAGGACAGGAGGAAACGGCAATCAGCCCCAGCATTTT
TRBV28	many	.	TRBJ2-3	CASSLQYTDTQYF	TGTGCCAGCAGTTTGCAGTACACAGATACGCAGTATTTT
TRBV20-1	many	.	TRBJ2-7	CSASFRSGPRDYEQYF	TGCAGTGCTAGTTTTCGCTCGGGCCCCCGGGACTACGAGCAGTACTTC
TRBV5-6	many	.	TRBJ1-3	CASSLYMGQTGNTIYF	TGTGCCAGCAGCTTGTATATGGGGCAGACTGGAAACACCATATATTTT